This T cell receptor beta chain was documented in a study of shared clonotypes between healthy human individuals. Between the trimmed V and J ends, which lost 4 bases and 1 base, there was a span of 14 bases. The germline CDR1 and CDR2 sequences are MDHEN and SYDVKM. The CDR3 contains 16 residues. Assay: immunoSEQ multiplex PCR; the TCRdb copy retains only in-frame clones and omits some. Of 2,500,000 or so clones listed, roughly 93% were seen once; the top ten hold 0.36%. Findings and limits, study-wide: Among donors, clonotype sharing was expected to be affected by sequencing depth. The study generally estimated greater richness for naive than memory subsets.

Subsets obtained from CD4+ cells comprised CD45RA+ naive and CD45RA-negative memory cells. On this clone itself: As yet, its antigen is unknown.

The sequence derives from a man younger than 35 in good health. Some clones in this sample may be carry-over from other donors' samples. The V call is TRBV28, the J call TRBJ1-5; D is unresolved. The source material was naive CD4+ T cells from PBMCs. The subset is: CD45RA+ positively selected. In DNA form, the CDR3 reads TGTGCCAGCAGTTCCCGGGCGAGGAGGAGCAATCAGCCCCAGCATTTT. Translation gives CASSSRARRSNQPQHF.